This T cell receptor (beta chain) was found in a study of cytomegalovirus exposure and HLA in healthy donors. Notes on the study in general: Another analysis was done later, and it associated 15,000 or so TCR beta sequences with HLA alleles at 0.05 false discovery rate. It was in a later analysis that TCR association rates were seen to vary by HLA locus, highest for DRB1 and lowest for HLA-C. Sequencing likely caused a cluster of highly shared sequence variants. With later analysis, a missense DCLRE1C variant became linked to TCR beta V- and J-gene trimming.

Germline assignment: CDR1 MNHEY and CDR2 SMNVEV (reference sequence). The junction had 7 bases not matched to a gene; V was cut back by 5 bases and J by 7 bases. There are 15 residues in the CDR3. The study ran its PCR with 60 Vbeta and 13 Jbeta primers. Produced via immunoSEQ multiplex PCR; TCRdb's table is partial and in-frame only. The sample has 90,000 to 110,000 clones; around 81% are singletons. Remarks on this clone: The antigen is not known.

The sample was PBMCs. The chain joins TRBV27 to TRBJ2-1, with 11 bases fitting TRBD1. This clonotype was obtained from a woman aged 25 to 39 in good health and CMV-seronegative. CDR3 in DNA: TGTGCCAGCAGTCTCGGACAGGGGGCTGGTAATGAGCAGTTCTTC. This sequence encodes CASSLGQGAGNEQFF.